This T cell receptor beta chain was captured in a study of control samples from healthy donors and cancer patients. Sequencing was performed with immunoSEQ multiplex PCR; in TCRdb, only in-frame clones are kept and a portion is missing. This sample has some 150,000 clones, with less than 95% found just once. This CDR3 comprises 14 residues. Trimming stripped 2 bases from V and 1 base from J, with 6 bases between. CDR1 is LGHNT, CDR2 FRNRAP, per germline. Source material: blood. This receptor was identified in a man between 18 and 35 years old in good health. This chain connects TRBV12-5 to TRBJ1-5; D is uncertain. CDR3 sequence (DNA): TGTGCTAGTGGTTTGCCCGGGAGCAATCAGCCCCAGCATTTT. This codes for CASGLPGSNQPQHF.